These 28 T cell receptor beta chains share one sample of origin, sequenced in a study of CD4+ T cells in melanoma. Here immunoSEQ multiplex PCR was the method, and the copy in TCRdb shows in-frame clones only, minus some. The sample has over 8,000 clones, 70% to 80% seen once. Sequencing input: tumor tissue. These receptors all stem from a human donor with melanoma.

In its sample, this clone ranks as medium-sized. In the same sample, other DNA sequences code for this CDR3. This chain links TRBV5-6 with TRBJ2-3; D gene uncertain. CDR3 length equals 14 residues. V was cut by 0 bases and J by 0 bases, with 5 bases left in between. The V gene's germline CDR1 is SGHDT and CDR2 YYEEEE. This chain's CDR3 is CASSLDWSTDTQYF. CDR3 coding DNA: TGTGCCAGCAGCTTGGATTGGAGCACAGATACGCAGTATTTT.

This chain joins TRBV7-9 and TRBJ1-1; D is perhaps TRBD1 (6 bases). Germline values: CDR1 SEHNR, CDR2 FQNEAQ (reference sequence). V was trimmed by 3 bases and J by 2 bases, leaving 13 bases between them. This CDR3 contains 15 residues. In DNA form, the CDR3 reads TGTGCCAGCAGCTTTAGCGGGGGCTTTAACACTGAAGCTTTCTTT. It yields the protein CASSFSGGFNTEAFF.

This clone turned up a few times. The chain joins TRBV9 to TRBJ2-1; D ambiguous. Trimming left V 3 bases short and J 9 bases short, with 7 bases between. CDR1 SGDLS and CDR2 YYNGEE come from the germline V gene. There are 11 residues in the CDR3. The CDR3: CASSAGPEQFF. DNA for the CDR3: TGTGCCAGCAGCGCGGGCCCTGAGCAGTTCTTC. Together with reference TRBV9 and TRBJ2-1, the CDR3 gives the full variable domain: DSGVTQTPKHLITATGQRVTLRCSPRSGDLSVYWYQQSLDQGLQFLIQYYNGEERAKGNILERFSAQQFPDLHSELNLSSLELGDSALYFCASSAGPEQFFGPGTRLTVL.

The V and J genes are TRBV4-1 and TRBJ1-2, with TRBD1 as a possible D gene (6 bases). Trimming removed 0 bases at V and 7 bases at J, with 9 bases between. This CDR3 is 13 amino acids long. Germline V gene lookup returns CDR1 MGHRA and CDR2 YSYEKL. The CDR3 DNA sequence: TGCGCCAGCAGCCAAGAGACAGGAACTGGCTACACCTTC. This encodes CASSQETGTGYTF.

Written as DNA, the CDR3 is TGTGCCAGCAGCTTAGGGGGACAGCTTGGCTACACCTTC. Residues: CASSLGGQLGYTF. The rearrangement links TRBV7-8 to TRBJ1-2; 7 bases agree with TRBD1. The CDR3 runs to 13 residues. J gave up 7 bases and V 1 base, and 3 bases lay outside the gene matches. Germline CDR1 is SGHVS and CDR2 is FQNEAQ.

This chain joins TRBV6-5 and TRBJ1-1; D may be TRBD1 (6 bases). This CDR3 contains 14 residues. The germline V gene encodes CDR1 MNHEY and CDR2 SVGAGI. V was trimmed by 2 bases and J by 7 bases, leaving 14 bases between them. The CDR3 DNA sequence: TGTGCCAGCAGTTACAAGGACAGTCGGGTTGAAGCTTTCTTT. Translated: CASSYKDSRVEAFF.

This clone is labeled medium-sized. The V call is TRBV11-2, the J call TRBJ1-2; no definite D call. The V end was cut by 1 base, the J end by 4 bases, with 13 bases between. This CDR3 comprises 15 residues. Germline V CDR1 and CDR2: SGHAT, FQNNGV. This CDR3 reads CASSLAPGGTYGYTF. In DNA, the CDR3 is TGTGCCAGCAGCTTAGCGCCAGGAGGTACCTATGGCTACACCTTC.

The chain links TRBV7-9 to TRBJ2-1, with 8 bases aligning to TRBD1. Losses at the gene ends were 3 bases for V and 7 bases for J; bases not matched to a gene: 8. The germline CDR1 and CDR2 sequences are SEHNR and FQNEAQ (reference sequence). The CDR3 runs 15 residues. CDR3 loop: CASSFGDRHFNEQFF. The DNA for the CDR3 is TGTGCCAGCAGCTTCGGGGACAGGCATTTTAATGAGCAGTTCTTC.

The V and J genes are TRBV30 and TRBJ1-2; D remains unclear. This CDR3 contains 11 residues. From germline, CDR1 is GTSNPN and CDR2 SVGIG (reference sequence). V lost 7 bases to trimming and J lost 8 bases, with 14 bases between them. The CDR3 DNA is TGTGCCTCCTCGATTGGAAGGGGCTACACCTTC. Its translation is CASSIGRGYTF.

The chain is built from TRBV19 and TRBJ2-7, with TRBD2 matching 7 bases. The CDR3 runs to 16 residues. The V and J ends lost 5 bases and 4 bases, in that order; junction bases with no gene match: 14. In germline, CDR1 is LNHDA, CDR2 SQIVND (reference sequence). CDR3 amino acids: CASSPHYAREAYEQYF. The CDR3 DNA follows: TGTGCCAGTAGTCCCCATTATGCCCGGGAGGCGTACGAGCAGTACTTC.

By its share, this clone is medium-sized. The chain couples TRBV5-4 to TRBJ1-6, with 8 bases identical to TRBD1. Trimming took 3 bases from V and 11 from J; bases not matched to a gene: 10. Per germline, CDR1 SGHNT and CDR2 YYREEE (reference sequence). The length of the CDR3 is 15 residues. CDR3 in DNA: TGTGCCAGCAGCTCGGGACAGGTGGTAGAGGCACCCCTCCACTTT. Translating gives CASSSGQVVEAPLHF. Filled out from reference TRBV5-4 and TRBJ1-6, the complete variable domain reads ETGVTQSPTHLIKTRGQQVTLRCSSQSGHNTVSWYQQALGQGPQFIFQYYREEENGRGNFPPRFSGLQFPNYSSELNVNALELDDSALYLCASSSGQVVEAPLHFGNGTRLTVT.

The genes are TRBV7-2 and TRBJ2-1, with TRBD2 matching 8 bases. Trimming took 4 bases from V and 8 from J; bases not matched to a gene: 10. Per germline, CDR1 SGHTA and CDR2 FQGNSA. The CDR3 is 15 amino acids. DNA of the CDR3: TGTGCCAGCAGCTCAACGGGGGGGAGAAGCGATGAGCAGTTCTTC. Amino acids: CASSSTGGRSDEQFF.

CDR3 amino acids: CASSVQDFYGYTF. The CDR3 nucleotides are TGTGCCAGCAGTGTGCAGGACTTCTATGGCTACACCTTC. The chain couples TRBV6-1 to TRBJ1-2, with no clear D. V lost 4 bases and J lost 4, with 10 bases in between. From germline, CDR1 is MNHNS and CDR2 SASEGT. The CDR3 extends over 13 amino acids.

The rearrangement joins TRBV30 to TRBJ2-3, with TRBD2 as a possible D gene (6 bases). This CDR3 comprises 11 residues. CDR1 GTSNPN and CDR2 SVGIG come from the germline V gene (reference sequence). V lost 7 bases and J lost 7, with 12 bases in between. CDR3 coding DNA: TGTGCCTTGGCGGAGGGATATACGCAGTATTTT. Its translation: CALAEGYTQYF.

A few counts support this clone. The V and J genes are TRBV6-6 and TRBJ2-4; the D gene is possibly TRBD1 (5 bases). The CDR3 covers 11 residues. Deletions cut 8 bases from V and 6 bases from J, with 8 bases between. Per germline, CDR1 MNHNY and CDR2 SVGAGI (reference sequence). CDR3 residues: CASSDRNIQYF. The CDR3, as DNA: TGTGCCAGCTCCGACAGAAACATTCAGTACTTC.

This clone is deemed medium-sized. This sequence joins TRBV5-1 and TRBJ1-1; D is unresolved. V shed 1 base and J shed 3 bases, with 13 bases lying between them. CDR1 is SGHRS and CDR2 is YFSETQ in the germline V gene. CDR3 length equals 15 residues. DNA for the CDR3: TGCGCCAGCAGCTTGCTCCCTTCGGAGGACACTGAAGCTTTCTTT. It specifies CASSLLPSEDTEAFF.

The chain employs TRBV6-1 and TRBJ2-7; 8 positions match TRBD1. CDR3 size: 16 residues. The ends lost 2 bases at V and 7 bases at J; junction bases unmatched: 13. Germline V lookup: CDR1 MNHNS, CDR2 SASEGT. CDR3 coding DNA: TGTGCCAGCAGTGAATATCGGACAGGGTGGAAGTGGGAGCAGTACTTC. It specifies CASSEYRTGWKWEQYF.

J is TRBJ2-1 and V is TRBV5-4; TRBD2 agrees at 11 bases. The germline V gene encodes CDR1 SGHNT and CDR2 YYREEE (reference sequence). The CDR3 consists of 15 residues. J gave up 5 bases and V 4 bases, and 5 bases lay outside the gene matches. The DNA for the CDR3 is TGTGCCAGCAGCCGAGCTAGCGGGGGGCACAATGAGCAGTTCTTC. This gives the protein CASSRASGGHNEQFF.

The CDR3 spells CASSWVVTEAFF. In DNA, the CDR3 is TGTGCCAGCAGTTGGGTGGTCACTGAAGCTTTCTTT. The rearrangement joins TRBV6-1 to TRBJ1-1, with D unresolved. The germline CDR1 and CDR2 sequences are MNHNS and SASEGT. CDR3 length: 12 amino acids. Trimming cost V 5 bases and J 4 bases, with 8 bases left between them.

This clone was picked up one time. The chain links TRBV5-5 to TRBJ1-1; TRBD1 is a possible D gene (6 bases). The CDR3 is 13 residues long. Trimming took 3 bases from V and 4 from J, leaving 10 bases between them. Germline CDR1 SGHKS, CDR2 YYEKEE (reference sequence). The CDR3 bases are TGTGCCAGCAGCTCAGGGGAACCCACTGAAGCTTTCTTT. This gives the protein CASSSGEPTEAFF. The complete variable domain, with remaining parts taken from reference TRBV5-5 and TRBJ1-1, reads DAGVTQSPTHLIKTRGQQVTLRCSPISGHKSVSWYQQVLGQGPQFIFQYYEKEERGRGNFPDRFSARQFPNYSSELNVNALLLGDSALYLCASSSGEPTEAFFGQGTRLTVV.

V gene TRBV10-2 combines with J gene TRBJ2-1; D call uncertain. Germline V gives CDR1 WSHSY, CDR2 SAAADI. CDR3 length equals 14 residues. Trimming pared 1 base from V and 3 bases from J, leaving 7 bases between. CDR3 loop: CASSEWVFYNEQFF. CDR3 nucleotides: TGCGCCAGCAGTGAGTGGGTCTTCTACAATGAGCAGTTCTTC.

The gene calls are TRBV6-1 and TRBJ2-3; TRBD1 agrees at 7 bases. CDR1 MNHNS and CDR2 SASEGT come from the germline V gene. The CDR3 is 16 amino acids. Trimming cost V 4 bases and J 0 bases; bases outside gene matches: 7. DNA of the CDR3: TGTGCCAGCAGTGGACCCCGGGACAGCAGCACAGATACGCAGTATTTT. Translating it yields CASSGPRDSSTDTQYF.

The chain couples TRBV4-1 to TRBJ2-2; D may match TRBD1 or TRBD2 (6 bases each). Germline V CDR1 and CDR2: MGHRA, YSYEKL. CDR3 length: 16 amino acids. The V and J ends lost 5 bases and 4 bases respectively, with 17 bases between them. CDR3 in DNA: TGCGCCAGCAGCTTACGGGGGCGAGGAAGCACCGGGGAGCTGTTTTTT. Translated, it gives CASSLRGRGSTGELFF.

V usage is TRBV19 and J usage is TRBJ1-2; TRBD1 matches at 9 bases. Germline CDR1 is LNHDA and CDR2 is SQIVND (reference sequence). The CDR3 has 14 amino acids. V lost 5 bases and J lost 7; bases outside the gene matches: 8. CDR3 loop: CASSQTGTGSGYTF. DNA for the CDR3: TGTGCCAGTAGTCAAACCGGGACAGGGTCTGGCTACACCTTC. Using reference TRBV19 and TRBJ1-2 for the parts outside the CDR3, the full variable domain is DGGITQSPKYLFRKEGQNVTLSCEQNLNHDAMYWYRQDPGQGLRLIYYSQIVNDFQKGDIAEGYSVSREKKESFPLTVTSAQKNPTAFYLCASSQTGTGSGYTFGSGTRLTVV.

This chain joins TRBV27 and TRBJ2-4; D is ambiguous. Per the germline V gene, CDR1 is MNHEY and CDR2 is SMNVEV (reference sequence). The CDR3 consists of 14 residues. Trimming took 6 bases from V and 6 from J, leaving 15 bases between them. CDR3 DNA: TGTGCCAGCAGGCCAGTGAAACTGGGAAACATTCAGTACTTC. Translation gives CASRPVKLGNIQYF.

This clone has only one observation. The chain is built from TRBV21-1 and TRBJ2-3; the DNA was not used to check the table's D call, TRBD1. TRBV21-1 is tagged as a pseudogene. The CDR3 is 16 amino acids. CDR3 nucleotides: TGTGCCAGCGGGGCCGGGACAGGGGAAAGCACAGATACGCAGTATTTT. This gives the protein CASGAGTGESTDTQYF.

This clone has a single count. The rearrangement joins TRBV6-1 to TRBJ1-5, with TRBD1 identical over 7 bases. Per germline, CDR1 MNHNS and CDR2 SASEGT. The CDR3 has 16 amino acids. The V segment lost 4 bases and the J segment 0 bases; nucleotides outside the gene matches: 6. In DNA, the CDR3 is TGTGCCAGCAGTGCCTACAGGGGCACTAGCAATCAGCCCCAGCATTTT. Encoded protein: CASSAYRGTSNQPQHF.

The chain links TRBV15 to TRBJ2-3, with D unresolved. Germline V gene data show CDR1 as LNHNV and CDR2 as YYDKDF (reference sequence). The length of the CDR3 is 12 residues. V lost 6 bases, J lost 8 bases, and 12 bases lay in between. The CDR3 DNA follows: TGTGCCACCAGAAGTCCGGTAGGTACGCAGTATTTT. Amino acid sequence: CATRSPVGTQYF.